The clone carrying this T cell receptor (beta chain) was seen a single time. The antigen remains unidentified. Runs used v3.0 of the immunoSEQ assay and were done at survey level. Method: immunoSEQ multiplex PCR; TCRdb's copy keeps in-frame clones and lacks some. The sample contains some 21,000 clones, roughly 91% of which appear only once. These data belong to a study of long-term antiretroviral therapy in people with HIV. Broader study findings: Diversity went up after ART and still fell short of transplant donor controls.

CDR1 is SGDLS and CDR2 is YYNGEE in the germline V gene. Trimming took off 0 bases at V and 8 bases at J, with 8 bases between the two ends. CDR3 size: 12 residues. The material sequenced was unsorted PBMCs, taken 2.3 years after starting antiretroviral therapy. The chain employs TRBV9 and TRBJ1-2; D gene ambiguous. The TCR comes from a man aged 55 to 70 with HIV. This CDR3 reads CASSVGARGYTF. The CDR3 nucleotides are TGTGCCAGCAGCGTAGGGGCACGAGGCTACACCTTC.